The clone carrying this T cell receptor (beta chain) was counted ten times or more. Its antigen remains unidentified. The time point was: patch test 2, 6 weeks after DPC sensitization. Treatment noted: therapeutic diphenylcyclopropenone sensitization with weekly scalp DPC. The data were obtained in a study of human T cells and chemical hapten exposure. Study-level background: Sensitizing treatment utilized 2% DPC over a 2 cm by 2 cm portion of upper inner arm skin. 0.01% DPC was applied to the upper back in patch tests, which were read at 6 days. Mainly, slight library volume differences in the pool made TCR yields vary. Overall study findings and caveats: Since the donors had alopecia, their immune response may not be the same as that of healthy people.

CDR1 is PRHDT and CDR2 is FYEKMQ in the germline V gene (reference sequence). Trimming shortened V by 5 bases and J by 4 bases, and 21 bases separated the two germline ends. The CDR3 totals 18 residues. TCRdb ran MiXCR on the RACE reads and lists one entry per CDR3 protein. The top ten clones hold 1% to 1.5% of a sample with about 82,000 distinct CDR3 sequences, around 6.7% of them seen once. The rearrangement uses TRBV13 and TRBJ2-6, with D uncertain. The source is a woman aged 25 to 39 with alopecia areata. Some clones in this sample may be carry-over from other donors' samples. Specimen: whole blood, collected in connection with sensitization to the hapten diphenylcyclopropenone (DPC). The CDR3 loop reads CASSPYGYSGSGANVLTF. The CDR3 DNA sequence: TGTGCCAGCAGCCCATACGGATACTCCGGTTCGGGGGCCAACGTCCTGACTTTC.